This T cell receptor beta chain was recorded in a study of identical twins (dated by TCRdb to the mid-2010s). For context, the study as a whole: The study deep-sequenced TCR alpha and beta repertoires from monozygotic twins, unrelated adults of various ages and cord blood to test whether fetal clonotypes persist. Replicate twin experiments were performed at different times using different library preparation protocols to rule out contamination.

Every donor in the study was a healthy Caucasian. Miltenyi CD45RO+ enrichment and human naive T-cell isolation kits were used to isolate memory (CD45RO+) and naive T cells from PBMC. With respect to this clonotype: Its antigen specificity is not known. Per-base qualities were not stored, and no clone one base away is much larger.

The library was generated by 5' RACE. TCRdb lists the instrument as Illumina HiSeq 2000. Template switching added a universal primer binding site, and the final cDNA carried a unique molecular identifier that allowed TCR cDNA molecules to be counted accurately. First-strand cDNA for TCR alpha and beta chains was synthesized from specific primers in the conserved constant-segment region. To control for contamination, every cDNA library carried two barcodes: a SMART-Mk sample barcode plus Illumina barcodes. TruSeq adapter sequences along with Illumina sample barcodes were introduced in two successive PCR steps. The Illumina HiSeq platform was used with custom primers to sequence TCR alpha and beta cDNA libraries. Per the original workflow: MiGEC processed the raw reads to extract unique molecular identifiers, while MiXCR was used to determine the CDR3 positions. Recombination models were inferred per individual with the repgenHMM and IGoR tools using an EM algorithm. The tcR package in R was used for shared clonotype analysis, with sharing normalized by the product of cloneset sizes. Out-of-frame nonproductive sequences were analyzed to study raw recombination free of thymic and clonal selection effects. TCRdb trimmed the raw reads at Q25, called clones with MiXCR and kept productive beta chains. Every distinct CDR3 protein forms one entry, paired with its most common genes and DNA. Clone size and V and J calls follow TCRdb, not the original study. Here the sample has 150,000 or so distinct CDR3 sequences; approximately 4% occur a single time. The top ten clonotypes cover 7% to 10% of the sample.

Results the study describes overall, beyond this receptor: Abundant cord blood beta clonotypes carried fewer insertions; young adult naive repertoires showed a weaker similar trend, while memory repertoires showed none. Out-of-frame TCR alpha sharing in monozygotic twins was systematically underestimated by recombination models, whereas sharing between unrelated individuals was in agreement with the recombination models. Because the same donors could not be followed over many years, the conclusions depended on cross-sectional statistical analysis. In beta out-of-frame sequences, excess twin sharing was weaker, because having fewer shared sequences lowered the signal-to-noise ratio. Compared with coincidental sharing between unrelated individuals, out-of-frame TCR alpha sequences shared between twins had an excess of sequences with low generation probability. Invariant T cells such as MAIT and iNKT could partly confound zero-insertion analyses, although diverse VJ usage argued against such confounding for most clonotypes.

The CDR3, cysteine through phenylalanine, is 14 amino acids long. The retained sequence is limited to the CDR3, 42 bases, with the frame set at the first base. The V end gives up 3 bases and the J end 5 bases, leaving 5 bases in the junction not matched to a gene. CDR1 and CDR2 are read off the germline V gene (reference sequence) as LNHNV and YYDKDF. Sequenced material: memory T cells sorted from blood. Read against the paper, the sample's cell subset or site label means: CD45RO+ enriched T cells. The rearrangement joined TRBV15 to TRBJ2-5; 8 bases in the junction line up with TRBD2. The TCR was taken from a man between 18 and 29 years old in good health. The CDR3 region: CATSSRVAGETQYF. Here is the DNA: TGTGCCACCAGCAGTCGGGTAGCGGGGGAGACCCAGTACTTC. Extended through the reference TRBV15 and TRBJ2-5 proteins, this CDR3 yields the full variable domain: DAMVIQNPRYQVTQFGKPVTLSCSQTLNHNVMYWYQQKSSQAPKLLFHYYDKDFNNEADTPDNFQSRRPNTSFCFLDIRSPGLGDTAMYLCATSSRVAGETQYFGPGTRLLVL.